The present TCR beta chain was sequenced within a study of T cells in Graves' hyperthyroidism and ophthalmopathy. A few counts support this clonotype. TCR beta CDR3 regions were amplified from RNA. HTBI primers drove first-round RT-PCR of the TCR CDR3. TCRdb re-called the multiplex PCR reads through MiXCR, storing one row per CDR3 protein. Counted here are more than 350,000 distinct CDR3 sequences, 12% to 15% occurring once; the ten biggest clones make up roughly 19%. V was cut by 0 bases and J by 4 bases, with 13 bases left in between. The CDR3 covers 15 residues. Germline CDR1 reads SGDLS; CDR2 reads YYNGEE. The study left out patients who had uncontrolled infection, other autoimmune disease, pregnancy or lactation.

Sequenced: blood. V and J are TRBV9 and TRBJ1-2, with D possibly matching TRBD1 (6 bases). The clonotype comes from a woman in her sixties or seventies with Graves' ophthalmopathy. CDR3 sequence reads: CASSVDLGQLYGYTF. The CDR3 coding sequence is TGTGCCAGCAGCGTAGATTTGGGACAACTCTATGGCTACACCTTC.